These 16 T cell receptor beta chains were sequenced from one sample in a study of beta chain features in type 1 diabetes. The whole isolated RNA underwent reverse transcription, so sequencing captured expressed TCRB transcripts. Assay: immunoSEQ multiplex PCR; the TCRdb copy retains only in-frame clones and omits some. This table has approximately 200,000 clones, 9.6% appearing once. Material: naive CD4+ T cells from blood. All receptors derive from a woman in her late teens or twenties in good health.

The V gene is TRBV18, the J gene TRBJ2-1; 8 nucleotides agree with TRBD2. The ends lost 3 bases at V and 6 bases at J; junction bases unmatched: 7. The CDR3 spans 15 residues. Germline loops: CDR1 KGHSH, CDR2 LQKENI. CDR3 residues: CASSPGETSVNEQFF. DNA of the CDR3: TGTGCCAGCTCACCGGGTGAGACTAGCGTCAATGAGCAGTTCTTC. Together with reference TRBV18 and TRBJ2-1, the CDR3 gives the full variable domain: NAGVMQNPRHLVRRRGQEARLRCSPMKGHSHVYWYRQLPEEGLKFMVYLQKENIIDESGMPKERFSAEFPKEGPSILRIQQVVRGDSAAYFCASSPGETSVNEQFFGPGTRLTVL.

Only a few counts were recorded for this clone. Written as DNA, the CDR3 is TGTGCCTGGACTAACTACCAAGAGACCCAGTACTTC. The encoded protein is CAWTNYQETQYF. The chain employs TRBV30 and TRBJ2-5; D is undetermined. In germline, CDR1 is GTSNPN, CDR2 SVGIG (reference sequence). The ends were cut back, 4 bases at V and 0 bases at J, with 6 bases in the middle. This CDR3 is built from 12 residues. Full variable domain (rest looked up from reference TRBV30 and TRBJ2-5): SQTIHQWPATLVQPVGSPLSLECTVEGTSNPNLYWYRQAAGRGLQLLFYSVGIGQISSEVPQNLSASRPQDRQFILSSKKLLLSDSGFYLCAWTNYQETQYFGPGTRLLVL.

This clone was observed a handful of times. J is TRBJ2-1 and V is TRBV19; a possible D gene is TRBD1 (6 bases). The CDR3 runs to 14 residues. The germline CDR1 and CDR2 sequences are LNHDA and SQIVND (reference sequence). Between the trimmed V and J ends, which lost 5 bases and 9 bases, there was a span of 17 bases. The CDR3 region has the DNA TGTGCCAGTAGTCCACAGGGCGCAGGTACTGAGCAGTTCTTC. Translating gives CASSPQGAGTEQFF.

This chain joins TRBV10-3 and TRBJ2-7; 9 nucleotides line up with TRBD1. V trimming: 2 bases; J trimming: 3 bases; junction bases outside the gene matches: 2. The CDR3 consists of 14 residues. Looked up from germline, CDR1 is ENHRY and CDR2 is SYGVKD. The CDR3 loop reads CAISERQGVYEQYF. The CDR3 coding sequence is TGTGCCATCAGTGAGAGACAGGGGGTCTACGAGCAGTACTTC.

The chain couples TRBV9 to TRBJ1-5; no firm D call. Germline CDR1 is SGDLS and CDR2 is YYNGEE. CDR3 length: 15 residues. Between the trimmed V and J ends, which lost 0 bases and 4 bases, there was a span of 11 bases. The CDR3 bases are TGTGCCAGCAGCGTAGATGGAGCGAGGAATCAGCCCCAGCATTTT. It is translated as CASSVDGARNQPQHF.

This rearrangement joins TRBV7-9 to TRBJ2-3, with a possible D match to TRBD1 (5 bases). This CDR3 has 12 amino acids. V dropped 7 bases and J dropped 5 bases, with 10 bases sitting between them. Germline CDR1 reads SEHNR; CDR2 reads FQNEAQ (reference sequence). CDR3 DNA sequence: TGTGCCAGCACCTTCCAGGGAGATACGCAGTATTTT. This translates into CASTFQGDTQYF. Together with reference TRBV7-9 and TRBJ2-3, the CDR3 gives the full variable domain: DTGVSQNPRHKITKRGQNVTFRCDPISEHNRLYWYRQTLGQGPEFLTYFQNEAQLEKSRLLSDRFSAERPKGSFSTLEIQRTEQGDSAMYLCASTFQGDTQYFGPGTRLTVL.

This clone was observed many times. This chain connects TRBV7-8 to TRBJ2-1; D unclear. This CDR3 contains 13 residues. Germline V lookup: CDR1 SGHVS, CDR2 FQNEAQ. With 7 bases removed from V and 8 bases from J, the gap between germline ends came to 15 bases. CDR3 DNA: TGTGCCAGCACCGATCCCCCGGTGGATGAGCAGTTCTTC. Its protein product is CASTDPPVDEQFF.

The rearrangement uses TRBV30 and TRBJ2-5; 12 bases are a match to TRBD2. Germline CDR1 is GTSNPN and CDR2 is SVGIG (reference sequence). The junction had 7 bases not matched to a gene; V was cut back by 0 bases and J by 5 bases. The CDR3 covers 16 residues. CDR3 nucleotide sequence: TGTGCCTGGAGTGTACTAGCGGGAGGATCTAGGGAGACCCAGTACTTC. This codes for CAWSVLAGGSRETQYF.

The chain carries TRBV20-1 and TRBJ2-3; maybe TRBD2 (6 bases). Per the germline V gene, CDR1 is DFQATT and CDR2 is SNEGSKA (reference sequence). The CDR3 loop spans 11 amino acids. CDR3 sequence reads: CSGGGPDTQYF. The CDR3, as DNA: TGCAGCGGGGGTGGGCCAGATACGCAGTATTTT.

The gene calls are TRBV9 and TRBJ2-1; 12 bases are a match to TRBD2. With 4 bases clipped from V and 3 bases from J, the junction kept 5 bases outside the gene matches. Germline V gene data show CDR1 as SGDLS and CDR2 as YYNGEE. This CDR3 has 16 amino acids. CDR3 in DNA: TGTGCCAGCAGCACGCGACTAGCGGGGGACTACAATGAGCAGTTCTTC. It codes for CASSTRLAGDYNEQFF. Together with reference TRBV9 and TRBJ2-1, the CDR3 gives the full variable domain: DSGVTQTPKHLITATGQRVTLRCSPRSGDLSVYWYQQSLDQGLQFLIQYYNGEERAKGNILERFSAQQFPDLHSELNLSSLELGDSALYFCASSTRLAGDYNEQFFGPGTRLTVL.

A few counts support this clone. V gene TRBV19 combines with J gene TRBJ2-2; tentatively, D is TRBD2 (6 bases). Per the germline V gene, CDR1 is LNHDA and CDR2 is SQIVND (reference sequence). V lost 7 bases to trimming and J lost 1 base, with 10 bases between them. The CDR3 totals 14 residues. CDR3 residues: CASIRRENTGELFF. CDR3 DNA: TGTGCCAGTATTAGGCGGGAGAACACCGGGGAGCTGTTTTTT.

V is TRBV2 and J is TRBJ1-6; tentatively, D is TRBD1 (5 bases). Deletions cut 7 bases from V and 9 bases from J, with 16 bases between. The length of the CDR3 is 14 residues. CDR1 and CDR2 from the germline V gene are SNHLY and FYNNEI. This CDR3 reads CASKLDTGGSPLHF. The CDR3 nucleotides are TGTGCCAGCAAACTGGACACCGGGGGTTCACCCCTCCACTTT.

This clone was detected a few times. The chain recombines TRBV19 with TRBJ1-2; D is undetermined. Trimming pared 7 bases from V and 5 bases from J, leaving 17 bases between. The germline CDR1 and CDR2 sequences are LNHDA and SQIVND (reference sequence). The CDR3 totals 14 residues. The CDR3 here is CASNPRSVRYGYTF. The CDR3 coding sequence is TGTGCCAGTAATCCGCGCTCGGTACGGTATGGCTACACCTTC.

CDR3 in amino acids: CASSPGTGNPFHQPQHF. CDR3 in DNA: TGCGCCAGCAGCCCCGGGACAGGTAACCCTTTTCATCAGCCCCAGCATTTT. The V call is TRBV5-1, the J call TRBJ1-5; 8 positions agree with TRBD1. V lost 4 bases and J lost 5; bases outside the gene matches: 14. Germline CDR1 and CDR2: SGHRS and YFSETQ. The length of the CDR3 is 17 residues.

This clone was seen more than once but under ten times. The chain has TRBV11-2 and TRBJ1-5, with D perhaps matching TRBD1 (5 bases). The CDR3 is 14 amino acids. V gave up 5 bases and J gave up 5 bases, with 13 bases separating them. The germline CDR1 and CDR2 sequences are SGHAT and FQNNGV. This CDR3 reads CASSPGPSDQPQHF. In nucleotides, the CDR3 is TGTGCCAGCAGCCCAGGGCCCTCGGATCAGCCCCAGCATTTT.

This clone was detected a few times. The chain uses TRBV7-9 and TRBJ2-2; tentatively, D is TRBD1 (6 bases). The V gene's germline CDR1 is SEHNR and CDR2 FQNEAQ (reference sequence). The CDR3 has 19 residues. The germline V and J ends were trimmed by 5 bases and 7 bases, with 29 bases remaining between them. CDR3 loop: CASSPRTAGAGWESGELFF. In DNA form, the CDR3 reads TGTGCCAGCAGCCCGAGGACGGCAGGGGCCGGTTGGGAGAGCGGGGAGCTGTTTTTT.